The present entry profiles one TCR beta chain with its context. The specificity of this receptor is unknown. No base-level quality is on record; no much larger clone is a single base apart. The data were taken from a study of T cell changes during pregnancy in multiple sclerosis (dated 2019 in TCRdb). Study-wide context: In women with multiple sclerosis, the researchers looked at how the T cell repertoire shifted as pregnancy progressed.

The library was produced with the immunoSEQ multiplex PCR assay. Imported from immuneACCESS, the table was reduced by TCRdb to in-frame sequences with V and J called. These copies leave out some clones; in studies compared against another copy, an unresolved V gene accounts for under half, and the cause of the remainder is not known. The sample data list 7,500 to 9,500 clones, and 80% to 90% of these were observed just once. The ten largest clones take up 4% to 6.5% of the sample. The source is a female donor in good health, enrolled as a control in a pregnancy study. Sequences were derived from CD8+ T cells from peripheral blood mononuclear cells, sampled in the first trimester of pregnancy.

The CDR3 region reads CASTTGTGVTDTQYF. The DNA reads TGTGCCAGCACCACCGGGACAGGGGTAACAGATACGCAGTATTTT. The rearrangement joined TRBV28 to TRBJ2-3, with 10 junctional bases fitting TRBD1. The CDR3 spans 15 residues, from the cysteine through the phenylalanine. Kept here is only the CDR3 DNA, which spans 45 bases and is read in frame from base 1. CDR1 is given as MDHEN and CDR2 as SYDVKM, both from the germline V gene. The junction shows trimming of 7 bases on V and 3 bases on J, and the gene matches do not reach 7 bases of it.